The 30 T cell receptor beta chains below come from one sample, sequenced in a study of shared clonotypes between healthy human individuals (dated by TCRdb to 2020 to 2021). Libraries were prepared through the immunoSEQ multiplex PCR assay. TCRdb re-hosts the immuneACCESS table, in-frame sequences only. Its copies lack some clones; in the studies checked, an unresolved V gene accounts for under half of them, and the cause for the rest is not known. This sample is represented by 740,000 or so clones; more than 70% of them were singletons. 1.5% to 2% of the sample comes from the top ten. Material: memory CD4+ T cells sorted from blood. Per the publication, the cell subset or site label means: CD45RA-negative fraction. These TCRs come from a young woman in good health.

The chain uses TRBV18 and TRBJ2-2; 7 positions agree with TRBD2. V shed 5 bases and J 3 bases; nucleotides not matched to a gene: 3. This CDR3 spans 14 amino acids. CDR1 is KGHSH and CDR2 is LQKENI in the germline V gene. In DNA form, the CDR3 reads TGTGCCAGCTCAAAGGGACTACACACCGGGGAGCTGTTTTTT. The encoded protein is CASSKGLHTGELFF.

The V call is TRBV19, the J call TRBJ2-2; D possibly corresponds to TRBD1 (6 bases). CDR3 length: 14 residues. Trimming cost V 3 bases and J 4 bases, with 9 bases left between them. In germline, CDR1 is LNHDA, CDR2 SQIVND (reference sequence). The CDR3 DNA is TGTGCCAGTAGTATTCGGACAGTCACCGGGGAGCTGTTTTTT. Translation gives CASSIRTVTGELFF.

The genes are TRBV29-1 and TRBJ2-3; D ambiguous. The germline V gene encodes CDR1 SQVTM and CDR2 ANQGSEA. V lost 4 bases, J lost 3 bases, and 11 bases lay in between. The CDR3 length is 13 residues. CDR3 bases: TGCAGCGTTGTTCTCGGTAGAACAGATACGCAGTATTTT. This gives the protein CSVVLGRTDTQYF.

In DNA, the CDR3 is TGTGCCAGCAGTGCAACAGGGGTTCGCGAGCAGTACTTC. It encodes CASSATGVREQYF. This rearrangement joins TRBV28 to TRBJ2-7, with 7 bases aligning to TRBD1. Per germline, CDR1 MDHEN and CDR2 SYDVKM. CDR3 size: 13 residues. The V gene end was trimmed by 5 bases and the J gene end by 6 bases; junction bases not matched to a gene: 7.

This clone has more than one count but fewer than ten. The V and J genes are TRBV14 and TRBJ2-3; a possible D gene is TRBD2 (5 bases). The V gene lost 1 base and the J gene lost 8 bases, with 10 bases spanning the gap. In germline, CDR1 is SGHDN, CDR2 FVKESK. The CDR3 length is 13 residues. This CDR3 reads CASSQAGSGTQYF. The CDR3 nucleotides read TGTGCCAGCAGCCAAGCGGGGTCCGGTACGCAGTATTTT.

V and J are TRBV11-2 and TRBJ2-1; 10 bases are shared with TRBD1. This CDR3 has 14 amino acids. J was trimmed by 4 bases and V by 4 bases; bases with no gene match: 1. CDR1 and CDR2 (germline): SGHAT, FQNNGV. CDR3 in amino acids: CASSWDRGYNEQFF. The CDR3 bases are TGTGCCAGCAGCTGGGACAGGGGTTACAATGAGCAGTTCTTC.

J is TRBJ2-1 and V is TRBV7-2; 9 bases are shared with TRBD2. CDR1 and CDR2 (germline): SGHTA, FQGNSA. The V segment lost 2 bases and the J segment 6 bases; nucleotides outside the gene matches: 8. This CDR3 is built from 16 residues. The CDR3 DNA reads TGTGCCAGCAGCTTAAGAAGTAGCGGGAGTGGCAATGAGCAGTTCTTC. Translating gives CASSLRSSGSGNEQFF. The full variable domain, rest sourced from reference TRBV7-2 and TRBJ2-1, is GAGVSQSPSNKVTEKGKDVELRCDPISGHTALYWYRQSLGQGLEFLIYFQGNSAPDKSGLPSDRFSAERTGGSVSTLTIQRTQQEDSAVYLCASSLRSSGSGNEQFFGPGTRLTVL.

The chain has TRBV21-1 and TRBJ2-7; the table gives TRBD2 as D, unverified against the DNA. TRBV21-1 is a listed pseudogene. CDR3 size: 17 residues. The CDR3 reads CASSKVGLAGPTYEQYF. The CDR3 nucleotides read TGTGCCAGCAGCAAAGTAGGCCTAGCGGGGCCGACCTACGAGCAGTACTTC.

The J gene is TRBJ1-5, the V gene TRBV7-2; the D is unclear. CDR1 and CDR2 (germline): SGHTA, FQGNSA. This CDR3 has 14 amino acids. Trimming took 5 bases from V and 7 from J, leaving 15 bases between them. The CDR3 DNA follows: TGTGCCAGCAGCGTAAAAGGGATAGGACAGCCCCAGCATTTT. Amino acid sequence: CASSVKGIGQPQHF.

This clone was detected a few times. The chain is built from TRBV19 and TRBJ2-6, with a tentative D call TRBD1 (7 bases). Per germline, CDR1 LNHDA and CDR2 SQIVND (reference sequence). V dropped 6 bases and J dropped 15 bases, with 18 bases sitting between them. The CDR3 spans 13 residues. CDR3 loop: CASRIDREAALTF. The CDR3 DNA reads TGTGCCAGTAGGATTGACAGGGAGGCCGCCCTGACTTTC.

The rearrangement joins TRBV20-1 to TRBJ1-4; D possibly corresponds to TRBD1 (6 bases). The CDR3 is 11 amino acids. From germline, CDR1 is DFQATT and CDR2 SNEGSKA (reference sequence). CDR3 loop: CGARQEEKLFF. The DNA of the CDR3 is TGCGGGGCTAGACAGGAGGAAAAACTGTTTTTT.

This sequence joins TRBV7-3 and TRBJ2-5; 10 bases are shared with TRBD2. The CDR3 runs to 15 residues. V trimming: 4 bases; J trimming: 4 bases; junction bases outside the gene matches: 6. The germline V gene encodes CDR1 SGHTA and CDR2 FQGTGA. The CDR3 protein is CASSSLAGVAETQYF. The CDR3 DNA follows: TGTGCCAGCAGCTCCCTAGCGGGAGTGGCAGAGACCCAGTACTTC.

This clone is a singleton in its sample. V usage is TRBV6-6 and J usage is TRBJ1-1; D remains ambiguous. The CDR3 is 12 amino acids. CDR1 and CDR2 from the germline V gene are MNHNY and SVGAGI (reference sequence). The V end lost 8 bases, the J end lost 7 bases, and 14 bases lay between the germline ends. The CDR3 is CASRGEGGEAFF. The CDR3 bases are TGTGCCAGCCGTGGTGAGGGCGGTGAAGCTTTCTTT.

The CDR3 nucleotides read TGTGCCAGCAGCCCACCGGGCAGGGAGGGCAATCAGCCCCAGCATTTT. Its protein product is CASSPPGREGNQPQHF. The chain carries TRBV16 and TRBJ1-5, with D possibly being TRBD1 (5 bases). In germline, CDR1 is KGHSY, CDR2 FQNENV. The CDR3 has 16 amino acids. Trimming shortened V by 4 bases and J by 2 bases, and 15 bases separated the two germline ends.

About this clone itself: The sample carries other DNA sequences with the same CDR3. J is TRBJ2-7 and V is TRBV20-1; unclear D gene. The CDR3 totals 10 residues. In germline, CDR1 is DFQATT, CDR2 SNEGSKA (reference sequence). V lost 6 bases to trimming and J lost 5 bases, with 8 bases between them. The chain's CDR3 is CSARKNEQYF. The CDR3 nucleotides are TGCAGTGCGCGGAAGAACGAGCAGTACTTC.

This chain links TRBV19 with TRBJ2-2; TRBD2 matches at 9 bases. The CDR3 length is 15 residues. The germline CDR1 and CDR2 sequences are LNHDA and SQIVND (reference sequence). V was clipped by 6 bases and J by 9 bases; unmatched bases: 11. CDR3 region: CASSRRLADGRELFF. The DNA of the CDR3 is TGTGCCAGTAGCCGGAGACTAGCGGACGGCCGGGAGCTGTTTTTT.

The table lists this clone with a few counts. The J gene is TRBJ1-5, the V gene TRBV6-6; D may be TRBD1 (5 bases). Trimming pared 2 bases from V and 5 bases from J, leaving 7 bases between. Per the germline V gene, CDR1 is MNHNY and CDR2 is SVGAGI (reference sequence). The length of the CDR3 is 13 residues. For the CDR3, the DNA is TGTGCCAGCAGTTACGAGGGGTATCAGCCCCAGCATTTT. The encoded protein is CASSYEGYQPQHF.

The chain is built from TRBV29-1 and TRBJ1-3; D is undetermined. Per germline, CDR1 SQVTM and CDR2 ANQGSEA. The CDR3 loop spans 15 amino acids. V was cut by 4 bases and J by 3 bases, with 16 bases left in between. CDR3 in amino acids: CSVAGGSTFGNTIYF. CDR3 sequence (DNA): TGCAGCGTTGCCGGTGGTTCGACGTTTGGAAACACCATATATTTT.

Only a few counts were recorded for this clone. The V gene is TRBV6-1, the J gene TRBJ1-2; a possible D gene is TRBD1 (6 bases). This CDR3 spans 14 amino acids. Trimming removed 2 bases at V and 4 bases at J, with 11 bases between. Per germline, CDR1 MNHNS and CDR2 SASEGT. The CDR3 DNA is TGTGCCAGCAGTGAACAGGTCAGGGGCTATGGCTACACCTTC. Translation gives CASSEQVRGYGYTF.

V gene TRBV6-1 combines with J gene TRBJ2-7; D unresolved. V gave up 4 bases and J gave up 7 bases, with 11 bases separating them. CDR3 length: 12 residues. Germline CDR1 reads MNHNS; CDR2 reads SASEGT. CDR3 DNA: TGTGCCAGCAGTGTAGTACGGCAAGAGCAGTACTTC. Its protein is CASSVVRQEQYF.

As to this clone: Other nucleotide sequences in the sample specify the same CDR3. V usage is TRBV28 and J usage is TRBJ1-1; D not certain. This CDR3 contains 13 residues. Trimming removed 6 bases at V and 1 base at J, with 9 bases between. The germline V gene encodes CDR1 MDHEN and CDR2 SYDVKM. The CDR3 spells CASSPPANTEAFF. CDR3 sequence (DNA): TGTGCCAGCAGCCCCCCCGCGAACACTGAAGCTTTCTTT.

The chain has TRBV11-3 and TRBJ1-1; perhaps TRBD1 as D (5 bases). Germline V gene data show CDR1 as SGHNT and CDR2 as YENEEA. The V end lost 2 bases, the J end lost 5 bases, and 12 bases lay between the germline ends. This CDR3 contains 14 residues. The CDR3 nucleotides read TGTGCCAGCAGCTTAAATGGGGCAGTGACTGAAGCTTTCTTT. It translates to CASSLNGAVTEAFF.

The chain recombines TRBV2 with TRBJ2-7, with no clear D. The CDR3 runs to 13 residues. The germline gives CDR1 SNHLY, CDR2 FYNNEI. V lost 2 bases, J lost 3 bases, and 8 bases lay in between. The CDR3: CASSEYIRYEQYF. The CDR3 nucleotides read TGTGCCAGCAGTGAATACATCCGCTACGAGCAGTACTTC. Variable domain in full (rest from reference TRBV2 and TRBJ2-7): EPEVTQTPSHQVTQMGQEVILRCVPISNHLYFYWYRQILGQKVEFLVSFYNNEISEKSEIFDDQFSVERPDGSNFTLKIRSTKLEDSAMYFCASSEYIRYEQYFGPGTRLTVT.

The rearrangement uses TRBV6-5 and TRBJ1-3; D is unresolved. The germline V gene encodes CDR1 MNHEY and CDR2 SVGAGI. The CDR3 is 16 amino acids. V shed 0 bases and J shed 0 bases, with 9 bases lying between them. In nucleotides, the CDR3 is TGTGCCAGCAGTTACTCCGGCGATAGCTCTGGAAACACCATATATTTT. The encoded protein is CASSYSGDSSGNTIYF.

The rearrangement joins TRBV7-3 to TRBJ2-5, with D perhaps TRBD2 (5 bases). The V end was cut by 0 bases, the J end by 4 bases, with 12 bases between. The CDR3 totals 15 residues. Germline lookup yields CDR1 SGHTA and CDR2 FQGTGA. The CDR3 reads CASSLTPSGRETQYF. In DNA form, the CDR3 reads TGTGCCAGCAGCTTAACCCCCAGCGGCCGAGAGACCCAGTACTTC.

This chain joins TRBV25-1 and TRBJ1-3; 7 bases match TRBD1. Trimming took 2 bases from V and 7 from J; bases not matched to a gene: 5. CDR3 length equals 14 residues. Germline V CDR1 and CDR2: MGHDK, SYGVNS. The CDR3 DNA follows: TGTGCCAGCAGTGAACGGGAACAGGGGAACACCATATATTTT. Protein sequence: CASSEREQGNTIYF.

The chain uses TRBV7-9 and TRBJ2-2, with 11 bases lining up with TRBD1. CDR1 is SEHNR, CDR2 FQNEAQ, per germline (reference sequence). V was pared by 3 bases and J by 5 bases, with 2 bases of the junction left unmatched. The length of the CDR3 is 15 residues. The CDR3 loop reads CASSLGQGETGELFF. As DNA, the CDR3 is TGTGCCAGCAGCTTGGGACAGGGGGAGACCGGGGAGCTGTTTTTT.

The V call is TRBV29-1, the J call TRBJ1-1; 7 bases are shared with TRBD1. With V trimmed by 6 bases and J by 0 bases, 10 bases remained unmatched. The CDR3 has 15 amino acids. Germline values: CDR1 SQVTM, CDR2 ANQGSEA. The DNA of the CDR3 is TGCAGCGTCACGGGCCAGGGGGGACTGAACACTGAAGCTTTCTTT. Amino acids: CSVTGQGGLNTEAFF.

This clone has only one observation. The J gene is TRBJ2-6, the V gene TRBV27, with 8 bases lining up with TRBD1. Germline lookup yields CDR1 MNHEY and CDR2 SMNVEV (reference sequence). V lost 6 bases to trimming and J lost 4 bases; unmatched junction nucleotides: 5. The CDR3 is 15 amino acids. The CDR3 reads CASRKDRDGANVLTF. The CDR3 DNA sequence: TGTGCCAGCAGAAAGGACAGGGACGGGGCCAACGTCCTGACTTTC.

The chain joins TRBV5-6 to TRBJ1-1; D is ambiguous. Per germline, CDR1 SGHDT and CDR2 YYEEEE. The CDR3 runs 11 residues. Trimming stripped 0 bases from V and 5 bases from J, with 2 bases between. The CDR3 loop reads CASSLGTEAFF. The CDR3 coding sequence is TGTGCCAGCAGCTTGGGGACTGAAGCTTTCTTT.